This T cell receptor (beta chain) was identified during a study of Ad26.COV2.S vaccination and SARS-CoV-2 variants. Germline CDR1 is LGHDT and CDR2 is YNNKEL (reference sequence). Between the trimmed V and J ends, which lost 3 bases and 10 bases, there was a span of 21 bases. The CDR3 length is 15 residues. In the case of this clone: Its antigen remains unidentified.

The data were produced by immunoSEQ multiplex PCR, yet TCRdb's version contains in-frame clones alone and is incomplete. The sample consists of approximately 400,000 clones, about 91% of them appearing once. Study-wide points: There was reportedly substantial breadth in spike-specific CD8+ and CD4+ T cell responses after vaccination. Using TCR breadth and depth analyses may have led to underestimated total T cell responses.

The sample here was peripheral blood, taken after recovery from COVID-19. The chain uses TRBV3-1 (or the pseudogene TRBV3-2) and TRBJ1-1; unclear D gene. The TCR originated in a human donor who had recovered from COVID-19. The CDR3 region is CASSQRGGPPRRAFF. DNA for the CDR3: TGTGCCAGCAGCCAGCGAGGCGGGCCCCCGCGGCGAGCTTTCTTT.